The 7 T cell receptor beta chains in this list originate from one sample, sequenced in a study of glioma-infiltrating T cells. Amplification of TCR alpha and beta CDR3 regions from RNA used iRepertoire nested multiplex PCR. TCRdb passed the multiplex PCR reads through MiXCR, listing each CDR3 protein once. Of under 200,000 distinct CDR3 sequences in the sample, roughly 45% were seen once. What was sequenced was glioma tissue, nonneoplastic brain tissue, or PBMCs (not recorded which). The receptors were sampled from a human donor with low-grade glioma or glioblastoma, undergoing nonglioma brain surgery, or in good health (not recorded which).

This clonotype was detected once. The J gene is TRBJ2-1, the V gene TRBV5-1, with TRBD2 identical over 8 bases. The CDR3 runs 13 residues. The germline V gene encodes CDR1 SGHRS and CDR2 YFSETQ. The ends lost 7 bases at V and 5 bases at J; junction bases unmatched: 5. The DNA for the CDR3 is TGCGCCAGCGGGACTAGAGGTAACAATGAGCAGTTCTTC. This translates into CASGTRGNNEQFF.

J is TRBJ1-6 and V is TRBV7-9; D is perhaps TRBD1 (5 bases). CDR1 and CDR2 (germline): SEHNR, FQNEAQ (reference sequence). The germline V and J ends were trimmed by 2 bases and 5 bases, with 10 bases remaining between them. The CDR3 spans 15 residues. The CDR3 nucleotides are TGTGCCAGCAGCTTAACATCGGGACATAATTCACCCCTCCACTTT. Protein: CASSLTSGHNSPLHF.

V and J are TRBV2 and TRBJ2-1, with D perhaps TRBD2 (6 bases). Per germline, CDR1 SNHLY and CDR2 FYNNEI. V lost 3 bases, J lost 12 bases, and 21 bases lay in between. The CDR3 runs 15 residues. CDR3 in DNA: TGTGCCAGCAGTGAGGTGGGAATGACGGGGGAGTGGCAGTTCTTC. Its protein product is CASSEVGMTGEWQFF.

The chain uses TRBV14 and TRBJ2-1, with a possible D match to TRBD2 (5 bases). V gave up 1 base and J gave up 15 bases, with 19 bases separating them. CDR1 is SGHDN and CDR2 is FVKESK in the germline V gene. The CDR3 is 14 residues long. CDR3 bases: TGTGCCAGCAGCCAAGTCGCTAGCACCACCACGGGGTTCTTC. As protein: CASSQVASTTTGFF.

The J gene is TRBJ1-1, the V gene TRBV29-1, with D possibly matching TRBD1 (5 bases). The length of the CDR3 is 15 residues. V lost 4 bases and J 5 bases, leaving 20 bases between the germline ends. In germline, CDR1 is SQVTM, CDR2 ANQGSEA. The CDR3 loop is CSVAFSGRKGTEAFF. The DNA for the CDR3 is TGCAGCGTTGCATTTTCAGGGAGAAAGGGAACTGAAGCTTTCTTT.

With respect to this clonotype: One junction end does not reproduce the germline sequence, and a read error may be involved. V is TRBV20-1 and J is TRBJ2-5, with 13 bases that match TRBD2. The CDR3 loop spans 16 amino acids. Per germline, CDR1 DFQATT and CDR2 SNEGSKA (reference sequence). The CDR3 DNA reads TGCAGTGATAGAGATCAGGGACTAGCGGGAACAGAGACCCAGTACTTC. It yields the protein CSDRDQGLAGTETQYF.

The table lists this clonotype with many counts. The chain combines TRBV28 with TRBJ2-7; 9 bases match TRBD2. CDR1 and CDR2 (germline): MDHEN, SYDVKM. Losses at the gene ends were 3 bases for V and 3 bases for J; bases not matched to a gene: 9. The CDR3 is 16 residues long. The CDR3 protein is CASSFRAGGKIYEQYF. Here the CDR3 DNA reads TGTGCCAGCAGTTTCCGAGCGGGAGGAAAGATCTACGAGCAGTACTTC.